One and the same sample provided the 15 T cell receptor beta chains below, sequenced in a study of metastatic and nonmetastatic thyroid tumors. TCRdb re-clonotyped the PCR reads via MiXCR. This sample has 4,400 or so clones, with around 30% found just once. No patient received treatment before thyroid surgery. Sample: adjacent normal tissue. The receptors come from a female donor with papillary thyroid cancer or a benign thyroid nodule (not recorded which). Some clones in this sample may be carry-over from other donors' samples.

The V and J genes are TRBV11-2 and TRBJ2-4; 11 bases agree with TRBD1. The CDR3 runs to 17 residues. The V gene end was trimmed by 4 bases and the J gene end by 6 bases; junction bases not matched to a gene: 11. Germline-derived CDR1 and CDR2 are SGHAT and FQNNGV. CDR3 sequence: CASSSLRGQGERNIQYF. CDR3 DNA sequence: TGTGCCAGCAGCTCACTCCGGGGACAGGGGGAAAGAAACATTCAGTACTTC.

The chain joins TRBV7-8 to TRBJ2-7; 9 nucleotides agree with TRBD2. V shed 3 bases, J shed 4 bases, and the junction held 7 bases outside the gene matches. CDR3 length equals 15 residues. CDR1 SGHVS and CDR2 FQNEAQ come from the germline V gene. CDR3 in DNA: TGTGCCAGCAGCTTTAGACTAGCGGAACATTACGAGCAGTACTTC. Translating it yields CASSFRLAEHYEQYF.

As concerns this clone: Sequence at one end of the junction differs from germline and may be a read error. The rearrangement uses TRBV5-1 and TRBJ1-1; D is possibly TRBD1 (6 bases). CDR3 length: 18 amino acids. Germline lookup yields CDR1 SGHRS and CDR2 YFSETQ. The CDR3 loop reads CASSLIPSGEGMNAEAFF. The CDR3 DNA is TGCGCCAGCAGCCTAATTCCATCAGGGGAAGGGATGAACGCTGAAGCTTTCTTT.

The chain uses TRBV11-2 and TRBJ1-2, with 9 bases matching TRBD1. V dropped 0 bases and J dropped 8; count of bases not matched to a gene: 10. Per germline, CDR1 SGHAT and CDR2 FQNNGV. The CDR3 is made up of 16 amino acids. The CDR3 coding sequence is TGTGCCAGCAGCTTAGAGCCCGGACAGGGGACGGCGGGCTACACCTTC. It encodes CASSLEPGQGTAGYTF.

V is TRBV19 and J is TRBJ2-2; possible D gene TRBD2, 5 bases. This CDR3 spans 14 amino acids. The germline CDR1 and CDR2 sequences are LNHDA and SQIVND (reference sequence). V was cut by 5 bases and J by 7 bases, with 14 bases left in between. CDR3 nucleotide sequence: TGTGCCAGTAGTCCCGGCGGAGGTCACGGGGAGCTGTTTTTT. Its protein product is CASSPGGGHGELFF.

The chain recombines TRBV6-4 with TRBJ2-1; D gene ambiguous. This CDR3 comprises 13 residues. From germline, CDR1 is MRHNA and CDR2 SNTAGT. V shed 3 bases and J shed 6 bases, with 9 bases lying between them. The CDR3 protein is CASSEGYPNEQFF. Here the CDR3 DNA reads TGTGCCAGCAGTGAGGGGTATCCCAATGAGCAGTTCTTC.

In this sample, this clone turned up a few times. The rearrangement joins TRBV5-1 to TRBJ2-7; 9 bases agree with TRBD1. Germline CDR1 and CDR2: SGHRS and YFSETQ. The CDR3 has 13 amino acids. V gave up 4 bases and J gave up 3 bases; unmatched junction bases: 2. Written as DNA, the CDR3 is TGCGCCAGCAGCCGGGACAGGGTCTACGAGCAGTACTTC. Translating gives CASSRDRVYEQYF.

This sequence joins TRBV20-1 and TRBJ2-1; 9 positions match TRBD1. The CDR3 is 14 residues long. V dropped 1 base and J dropped 4; count of bases not matched to a gene: 2. CDR1 DFQATT and CDR2 SNEGSKA come from the germline V gene (reference sequence). The CDR3 region has the DNA TGCAGTGCTAGAGGGACAGGGGCATACAATGAGCAGTTCTTC. Translation: CSARGTGAYNEQFF.

This clone was counted only a few times. The J gene is TRBJ1-6, the V gene TRBV19, with 10 nucleotides matching TRBD1. Per germline, CDR1 LNHDA and CDR2 SQIVND (reference sequence). The length of the CDR3 is 14 residues. After removal of 8 bases from V and 11 bases from J, the junction contained 9 bases not matched to a gene. CDR3 DNA sequence: TGTGCCAGTGAAGGGACAGGGGAGTTCGCACCCCTCCACTTT. It encodes CASEGTGEFAPLHF. Combining the CDR3 with reference TRBV19 and TRBJ1-6 gives the whole variable domain DGGITQSPKYLFRKEGQNVTLSCEQNLNHDAMYWYRQDPGQGLRLIYYSQIVNDFQKGDIAEGYSVSREKKESFPLTVTSAQKNPTAFYLCASEGTGEFAPLHFGNGTRLTVT.

This chain uses TRBV10-2 with TRBJ1-2, with a possible D match to TRBD1 (5 bases). The CDR3 extends over 17 amino acids. In germline, CDR1 is WSHSY, CDR2 SAAADI. V lost 3 bases to trimming and J lost 6 bases, with 23 bases between them. This chain's CDR3 is CASSEGDGVMGSNGYTF. The CDR3 DNA reads TGCGCCAGCAGTGAAGGGGACGGAGTCATGGGGTCCAATGGCTACACCTTC.

The table lists this clone with a few counts. This chain uses TRBV15 with TRBJ1-2; no clear D gene. This CDR3 region has 11 residues. Deletions cut 4 bases from V and 8 bases from J, with 8 bases between. CDR1 and CDR2 (germline): LNHNV, YYDKDF (reference sequence). The CDR3 nucleotides read TGTGCCACCAGCAAGTCATTGGGCTACACCTTC. Its protein product is CATSKSLGYTF.

In its sample, this clone was seen a few times. The chain is built from TRBV6-5 and TRBJ1-5; D gene unclear. CDR3 length equals 15 residues. V was pared by 2 bases and J by 2 bases, with 10 bases between. Germline CDR1 reads MNHEY; CDR2 reads SVGAGI. CDR3 amino acids: CASSYRAGGNQPQHF. The CDR3 DNA is TGTGCCAGCAGTTACCGGGCAGGCGGCAATCAGCCCCAGCATTTT.

This clone was detected a few times. The rearrangement joins TRBV6-2 or TRBV6-3 to TRBJ2-7; TRBD1 matches at 8 bases. CDR3 length equals 14 residues. V trimming: 6 bases; J trimming: 5 bases; junction bases outside the gene matches: 9. Germline CDR1 and CDR2: MNHEY and SVGEGT. CDR3 protein: CASSLFGQGHEQYF. The CDR3 nucleotides are TGTGCCAGCAGCCTCTTCGGACAGGGCCACGAGCAGTACTTC.

The chain links TRBV7-2 to TRBJ1-5, with unresolved D. CDR1 and CDR2 (germline): SGHTA, FQGNSA. This CDR3 comprises 13 residues. V lost 0 bases and J lost 6, with 6 bases in between. The CDR3 reads CASSLAHGQPQHF. The DNA of the CDR3 is TGTGCCAGCAGCTTAGCCCACGGTCAGCCCCAGCATTTT.

The chain couples TRBV6-1 to TRBJ1-1; D is ambiguous. Between the trimmed V and J ends, which lost 7 bases and 3 bases, there was a span of 15 bases. The CDR3 runs to 14 residues. Germline lookup yields CDR1 MNHNS and CDR2 SASEGT. CDR3 amino acids: CASILIWFDTEAFF. Here the CDR3 DNA reads TGTGCCAGCATACTTATATGGTTCGACACTGAAGCTTTCTTT.